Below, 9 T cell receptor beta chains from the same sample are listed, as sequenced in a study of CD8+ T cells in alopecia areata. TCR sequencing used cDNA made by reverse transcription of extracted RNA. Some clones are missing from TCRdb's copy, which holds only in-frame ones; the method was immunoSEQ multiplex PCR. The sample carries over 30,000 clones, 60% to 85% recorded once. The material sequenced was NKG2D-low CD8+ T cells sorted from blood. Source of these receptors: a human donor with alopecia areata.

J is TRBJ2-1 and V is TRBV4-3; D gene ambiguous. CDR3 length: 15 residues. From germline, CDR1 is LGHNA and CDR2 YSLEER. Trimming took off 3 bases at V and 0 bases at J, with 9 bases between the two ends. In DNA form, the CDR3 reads TGCGCCAGCAGCCACGTAAAGAGCTCCTACAATGAGCAGTTCTTC. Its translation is CASSHVKSSYNEQFF.

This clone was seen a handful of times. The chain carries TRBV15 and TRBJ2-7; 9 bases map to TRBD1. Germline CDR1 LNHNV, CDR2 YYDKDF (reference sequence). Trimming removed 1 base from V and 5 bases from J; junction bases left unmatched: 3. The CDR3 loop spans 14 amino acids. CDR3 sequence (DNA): TGTGCCACCAGCAGAGGGACAGGGGTCCACGAGCAGTACTTC. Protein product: CATSRGTGVHEQYF.

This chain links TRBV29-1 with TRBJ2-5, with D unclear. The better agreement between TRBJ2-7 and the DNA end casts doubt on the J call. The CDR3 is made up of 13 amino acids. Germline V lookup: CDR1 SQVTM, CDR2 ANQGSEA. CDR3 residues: CSVVPKGAYEQYF. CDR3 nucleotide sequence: TGCAGCGTTGTTCCAAAGGGTGCCTACGAGCAGTACTTC.

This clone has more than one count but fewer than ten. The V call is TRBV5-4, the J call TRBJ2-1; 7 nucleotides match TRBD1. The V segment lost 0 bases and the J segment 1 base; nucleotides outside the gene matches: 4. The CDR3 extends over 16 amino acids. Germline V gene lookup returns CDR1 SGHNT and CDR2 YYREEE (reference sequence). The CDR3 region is CASSLAGRGSYNEQFF. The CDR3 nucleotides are TGTGCCAGCAGCTTGGCCGGCAGGGGGTCCTACAATGAGCAGTTCTTC.

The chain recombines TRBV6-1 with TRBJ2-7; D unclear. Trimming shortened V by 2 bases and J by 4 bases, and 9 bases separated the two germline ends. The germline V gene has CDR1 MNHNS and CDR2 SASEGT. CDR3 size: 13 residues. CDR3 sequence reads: CASSEYLAYEQYF. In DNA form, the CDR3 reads TGTGCCAGCAGTGAATACCTGGCATACGAGCAGTACTTC.

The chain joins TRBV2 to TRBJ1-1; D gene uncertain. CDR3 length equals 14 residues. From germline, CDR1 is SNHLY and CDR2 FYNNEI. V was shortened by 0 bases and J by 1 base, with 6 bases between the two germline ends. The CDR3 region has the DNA TGTGCCAGCAGTGAAGCTTATGGGAACACTGAAGCTTTCTTT. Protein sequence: CASSEAYGNTEAFF.

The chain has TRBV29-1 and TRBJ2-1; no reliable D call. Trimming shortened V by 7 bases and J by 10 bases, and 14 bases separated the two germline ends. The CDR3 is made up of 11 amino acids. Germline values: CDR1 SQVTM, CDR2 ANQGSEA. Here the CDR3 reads CSGHGASEQFF. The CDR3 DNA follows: TGCAGCGGCCATGGAGCGTCGGAGCAGTTCTTC.

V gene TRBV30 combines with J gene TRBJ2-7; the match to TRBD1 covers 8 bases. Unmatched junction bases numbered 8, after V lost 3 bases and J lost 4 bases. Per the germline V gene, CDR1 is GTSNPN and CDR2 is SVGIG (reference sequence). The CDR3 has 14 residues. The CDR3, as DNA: TGTGCCTGGAGCAGTACAGGGGGATGGTACGAGCAGTACTTC. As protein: CAWSSTGGWYEQYF.

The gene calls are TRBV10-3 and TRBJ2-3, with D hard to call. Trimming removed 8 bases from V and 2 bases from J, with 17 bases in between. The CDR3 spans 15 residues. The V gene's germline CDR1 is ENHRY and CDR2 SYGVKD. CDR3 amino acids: CAIGGVEIYTDTQYF. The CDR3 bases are TGTGCCATCGGCGGAGTTGAGATATACACAGATACGCAGTATTTT.